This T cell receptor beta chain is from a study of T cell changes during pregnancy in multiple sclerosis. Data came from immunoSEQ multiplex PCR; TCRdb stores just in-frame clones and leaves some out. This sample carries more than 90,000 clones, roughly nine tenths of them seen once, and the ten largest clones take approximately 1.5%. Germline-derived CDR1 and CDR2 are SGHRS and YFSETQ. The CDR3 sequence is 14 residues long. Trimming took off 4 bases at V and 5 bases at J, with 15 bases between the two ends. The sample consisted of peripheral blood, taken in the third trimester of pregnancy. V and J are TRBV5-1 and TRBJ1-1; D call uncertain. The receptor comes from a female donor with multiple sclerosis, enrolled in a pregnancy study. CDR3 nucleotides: TGCGCCAGCAGCCTTACGAGGGCTATGACTGAAGCTTTCTTT. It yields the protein CASSLTRAMTEAFF.